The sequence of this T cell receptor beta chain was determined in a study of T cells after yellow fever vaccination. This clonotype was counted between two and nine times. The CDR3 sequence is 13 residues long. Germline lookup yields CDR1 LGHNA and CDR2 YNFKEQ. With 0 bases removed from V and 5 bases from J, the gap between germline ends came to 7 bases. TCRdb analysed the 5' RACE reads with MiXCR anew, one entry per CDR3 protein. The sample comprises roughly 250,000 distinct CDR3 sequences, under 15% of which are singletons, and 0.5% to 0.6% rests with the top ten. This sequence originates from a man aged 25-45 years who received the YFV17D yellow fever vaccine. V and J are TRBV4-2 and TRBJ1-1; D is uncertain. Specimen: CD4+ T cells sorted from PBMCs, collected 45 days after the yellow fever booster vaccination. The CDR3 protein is CASSQDPRTEAFF. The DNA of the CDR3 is TGTGCCAGCAGCCAAGATCCCAGGACTGAAGCTTTCTTT.